This TCR beta chain emerged from a study of T cell changes during pregnancy in multiple sclerosis. Here immunoSEQ multiplex PCR was the method, and the copy in TCRdb shows in-frame clones only, minus some. The data show tens of thousands of clones, roughly 87% seen once. The receptor was isolated from a female donor with multiple sclerosis, enrolled in a pregnancy study. This specimen consisted of CD8+ T cells from peripheral blood mononuclear cells, obtained before pregnancy.

The CDR3 coding sequence is TGTGCCAGCAGTCGACAGGGATATTATCAGCCCCAGCATTTT. Translated: CASSRQGYYQPQHF. This chain connects TRBV6-1 to TRBJ1-5, with 7 bases that match TRBD1. J was trimmed by 5 bases and V by 5 bases; bases with no gene match: 6. The CDR3 is 14 residues long. CDR1 and CDR2 from the germline V gene are MNHNS and SASEGT.